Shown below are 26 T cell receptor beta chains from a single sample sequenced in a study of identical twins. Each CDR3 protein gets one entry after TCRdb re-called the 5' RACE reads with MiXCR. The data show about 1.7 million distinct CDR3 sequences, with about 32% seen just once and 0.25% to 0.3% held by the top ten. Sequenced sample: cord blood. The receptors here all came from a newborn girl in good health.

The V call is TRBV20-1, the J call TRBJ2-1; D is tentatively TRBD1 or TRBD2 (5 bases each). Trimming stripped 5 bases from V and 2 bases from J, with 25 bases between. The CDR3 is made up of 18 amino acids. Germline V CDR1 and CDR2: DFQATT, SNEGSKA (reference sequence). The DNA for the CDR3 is TGCAGTGCTCGCCCGCGACCGGGACCTTATGCAGCCTACAATGAGCAGTTCTTC. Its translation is CSARPRPGPYAAYNEQFF.

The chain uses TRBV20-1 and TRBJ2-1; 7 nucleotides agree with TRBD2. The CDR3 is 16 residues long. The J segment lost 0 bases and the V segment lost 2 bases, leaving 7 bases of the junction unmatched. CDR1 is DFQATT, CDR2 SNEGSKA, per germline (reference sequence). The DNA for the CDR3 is TGCAGTGCTAGAACAAGCGGGGCTAGCTCCTACAATGAGCAGTTCTTC. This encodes CSARTSGASSYNEQFF.

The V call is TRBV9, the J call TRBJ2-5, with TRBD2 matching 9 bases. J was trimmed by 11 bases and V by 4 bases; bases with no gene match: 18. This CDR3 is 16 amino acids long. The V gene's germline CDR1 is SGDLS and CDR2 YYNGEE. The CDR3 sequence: CASSTGSGSSYNEQYF. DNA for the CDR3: TGTGCCAGCAGCACAGGTAGCGGGAGCTCCTACAATGAGCAGTACTTC.

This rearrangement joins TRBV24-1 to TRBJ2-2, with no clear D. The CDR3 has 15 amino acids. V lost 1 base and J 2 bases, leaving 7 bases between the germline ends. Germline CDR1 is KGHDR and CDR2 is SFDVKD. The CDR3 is CATSDFLTNTGELFF. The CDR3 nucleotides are TGTGCCACCAGTGATTTTTTAACCAACACCGGGGAGCTGTTTTTT.

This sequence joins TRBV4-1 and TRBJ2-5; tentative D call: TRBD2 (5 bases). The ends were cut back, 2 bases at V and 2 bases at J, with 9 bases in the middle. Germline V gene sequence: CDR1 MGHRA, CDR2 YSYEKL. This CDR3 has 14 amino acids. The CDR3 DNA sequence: TGCGCCAGCAGCCAACGGTCGGGACAAGAGACCCAGTACTTC. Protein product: CASSQRSGQETQYF.

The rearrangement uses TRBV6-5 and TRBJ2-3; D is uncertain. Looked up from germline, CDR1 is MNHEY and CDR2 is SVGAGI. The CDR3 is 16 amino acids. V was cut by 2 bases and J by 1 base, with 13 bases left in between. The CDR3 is CASSYDRRRGTDTQYF. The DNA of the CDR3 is TGTGCCAGCAGTTACGACCGCCGACGAGGCACAGATACGCAGTATTTT.

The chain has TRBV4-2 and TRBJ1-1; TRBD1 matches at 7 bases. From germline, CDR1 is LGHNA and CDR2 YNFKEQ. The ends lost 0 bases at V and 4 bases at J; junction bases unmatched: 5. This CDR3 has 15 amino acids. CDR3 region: CASSQEGTVSTEAFF. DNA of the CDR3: TGTGCCAGCAGCCAAGAGGGGACAGTAAGCACTGAAGCTTTCTTT.

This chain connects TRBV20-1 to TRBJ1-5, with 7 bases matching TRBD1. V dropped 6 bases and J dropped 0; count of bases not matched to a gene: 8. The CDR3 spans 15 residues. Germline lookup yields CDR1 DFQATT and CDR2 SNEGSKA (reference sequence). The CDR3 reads CSAPDRAYSNQPQHF. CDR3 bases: TGCAGTGCACCAGACAGGGCTTATAGCAATCAGCCCCAGCATTTT.

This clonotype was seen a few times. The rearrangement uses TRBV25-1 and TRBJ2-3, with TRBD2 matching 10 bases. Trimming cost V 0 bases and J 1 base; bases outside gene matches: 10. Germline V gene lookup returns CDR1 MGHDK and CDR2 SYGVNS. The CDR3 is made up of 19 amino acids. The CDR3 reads CASSEYAGASGGRTDTQYF. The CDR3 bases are TGTGCCAGCAGTGAATATGCGGGGGCTAGCGGGGGTCGCACAGATACGCAGTATTTT.

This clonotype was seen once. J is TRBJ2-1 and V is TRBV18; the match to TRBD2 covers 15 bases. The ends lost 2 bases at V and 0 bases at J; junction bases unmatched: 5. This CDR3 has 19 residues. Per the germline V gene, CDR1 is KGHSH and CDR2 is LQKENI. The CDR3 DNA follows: TGTGCCAGCTCACCAATGGGGACTAGCGGGGGGAGCTCCTACAATGAGCAGTTCTTC. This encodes CASSPMGTSGGSSYNEQFF.

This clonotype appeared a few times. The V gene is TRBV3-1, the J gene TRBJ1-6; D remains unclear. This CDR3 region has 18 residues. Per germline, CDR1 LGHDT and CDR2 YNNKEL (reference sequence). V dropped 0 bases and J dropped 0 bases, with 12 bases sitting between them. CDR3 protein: CASSQETDLSSYNSPLHF. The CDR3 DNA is TGTGCCAGCAGCCAAGAAACGGACCTCAGCTCCTATAATTCACCCCTCCACTTT.

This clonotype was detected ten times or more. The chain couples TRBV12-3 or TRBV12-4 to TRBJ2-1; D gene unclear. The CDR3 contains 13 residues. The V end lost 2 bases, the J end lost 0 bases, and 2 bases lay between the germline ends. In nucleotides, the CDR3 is TGTGCCAGCAGTTTACACTCCTACAATGAGCAGTTCTTC. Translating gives CASSLHSYNEQFF.

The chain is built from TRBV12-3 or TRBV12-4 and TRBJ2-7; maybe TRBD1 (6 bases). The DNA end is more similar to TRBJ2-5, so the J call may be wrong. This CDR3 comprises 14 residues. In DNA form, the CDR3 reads TGTGCCAGCAGTTTGGTGGGGGCCGGGGAGACCCAGTACTTC. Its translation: CASSLVGAGETQYF.

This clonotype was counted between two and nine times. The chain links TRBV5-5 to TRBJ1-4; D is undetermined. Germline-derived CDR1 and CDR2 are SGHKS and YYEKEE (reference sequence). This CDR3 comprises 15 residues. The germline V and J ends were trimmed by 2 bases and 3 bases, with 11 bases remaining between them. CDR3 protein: CASSFGDVSNEKLFF. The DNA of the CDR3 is TGTGCCAGCAGCTTCGGGGATGTCTCTAATGAAAAACTGTTTTTT.

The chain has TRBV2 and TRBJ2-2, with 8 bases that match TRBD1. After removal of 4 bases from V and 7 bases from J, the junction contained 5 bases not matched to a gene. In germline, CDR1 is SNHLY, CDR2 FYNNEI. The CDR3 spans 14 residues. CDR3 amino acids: CASSGWTGNGELFF. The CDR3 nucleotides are TGTGCCAGCAGTGGGTGGACAGGGAACGGGGAGCTGTTTTTT.

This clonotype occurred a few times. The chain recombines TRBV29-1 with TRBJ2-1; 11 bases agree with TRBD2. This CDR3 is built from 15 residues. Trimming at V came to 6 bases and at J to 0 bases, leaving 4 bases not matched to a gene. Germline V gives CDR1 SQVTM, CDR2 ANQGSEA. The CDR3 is CSVTSGGRSYNEQFF. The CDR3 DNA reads TGCAGCGTAACTAGCGGGGGCCGCTCCTACAATGAGCAGTTCTTC.

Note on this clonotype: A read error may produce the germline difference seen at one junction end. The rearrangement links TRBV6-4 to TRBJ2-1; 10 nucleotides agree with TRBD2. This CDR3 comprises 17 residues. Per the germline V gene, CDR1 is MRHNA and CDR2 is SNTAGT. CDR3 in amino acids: CAGSDSKREGTYNEQFF. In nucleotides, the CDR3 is TGTGCCGGCAGTGACTCGAAGCGGGAGGGGACCTACAATGAGCAGTTCTTC.

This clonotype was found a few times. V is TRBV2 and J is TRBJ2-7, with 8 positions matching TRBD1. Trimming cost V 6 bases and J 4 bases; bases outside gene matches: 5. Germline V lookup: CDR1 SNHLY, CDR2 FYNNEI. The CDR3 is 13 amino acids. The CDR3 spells CASRRDRTYEQYF. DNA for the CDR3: TGTGCCAGCAGACGGGACAGGACTTACGAGCAGTACTTC.

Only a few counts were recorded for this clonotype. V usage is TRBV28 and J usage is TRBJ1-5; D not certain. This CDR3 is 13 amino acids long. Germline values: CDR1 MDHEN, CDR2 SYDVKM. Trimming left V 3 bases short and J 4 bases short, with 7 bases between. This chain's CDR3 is CASSFQRNQPQHF. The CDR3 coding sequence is TGTGCCAGCAGTTTCCAACGGAATCAGCCCCAGCATTTT.

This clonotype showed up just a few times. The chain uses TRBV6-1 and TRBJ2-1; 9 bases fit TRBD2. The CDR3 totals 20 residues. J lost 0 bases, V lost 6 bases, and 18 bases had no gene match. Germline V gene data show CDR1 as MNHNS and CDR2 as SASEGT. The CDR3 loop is CASSPSGLAGFHSSYNEQFF. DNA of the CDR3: TGTGCCAGCAGCCCCTCCGGGCTAGCGGGGTTCCACTCCTCCTACAATGAGCAGTTCTTC.

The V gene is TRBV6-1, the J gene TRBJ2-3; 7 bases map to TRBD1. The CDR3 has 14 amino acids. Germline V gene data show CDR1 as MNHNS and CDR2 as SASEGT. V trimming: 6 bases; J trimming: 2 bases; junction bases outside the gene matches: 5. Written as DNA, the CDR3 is TGTGCCAGCAGGAGGGGGCAGGACACAGATACGCAGTATTTT. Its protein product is CASRRGQDTDTQYF.

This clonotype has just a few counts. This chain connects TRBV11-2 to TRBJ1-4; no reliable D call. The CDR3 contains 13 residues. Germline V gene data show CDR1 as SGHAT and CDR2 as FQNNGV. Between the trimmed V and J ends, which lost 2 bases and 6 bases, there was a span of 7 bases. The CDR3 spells CASSLHQDEKLFF. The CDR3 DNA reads TGTGCCAGCAGCTTACATCAGGATGAAAAACTGTTTTTT.

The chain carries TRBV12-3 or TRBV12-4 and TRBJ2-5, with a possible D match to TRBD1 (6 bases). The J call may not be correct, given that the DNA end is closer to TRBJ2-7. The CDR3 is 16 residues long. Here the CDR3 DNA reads TGTGCCAGCGGTCTCCACGGGACAACCTACCCCTACGAGCAGTACTTC. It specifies CASGLHGTTYPYEQYF.

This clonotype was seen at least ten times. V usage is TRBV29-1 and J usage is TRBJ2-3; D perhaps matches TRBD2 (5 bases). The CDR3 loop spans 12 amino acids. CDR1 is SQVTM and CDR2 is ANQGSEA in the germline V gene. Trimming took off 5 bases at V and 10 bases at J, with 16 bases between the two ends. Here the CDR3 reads CSVTGKVVSQYF. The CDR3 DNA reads TGCAGCGTTACGGGGAAAGTGGTATCGCAGTATTTT.

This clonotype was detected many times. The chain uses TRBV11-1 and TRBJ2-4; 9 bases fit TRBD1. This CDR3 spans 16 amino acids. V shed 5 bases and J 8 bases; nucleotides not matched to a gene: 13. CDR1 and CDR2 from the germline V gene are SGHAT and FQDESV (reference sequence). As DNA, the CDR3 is TGTGCCAGCAGCCCCGGGACAGGGATGACCAGAGACATTCAGTACTTC. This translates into CASSPGTGMTRDIQYF.

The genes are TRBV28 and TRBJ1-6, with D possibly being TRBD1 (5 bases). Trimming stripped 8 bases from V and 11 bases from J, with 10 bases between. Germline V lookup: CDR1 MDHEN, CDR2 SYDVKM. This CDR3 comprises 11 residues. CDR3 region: CASGAGPPLHF. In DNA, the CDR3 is TGTGCCAGCGGAGCAGGGCCACCCCTCCACTTT.